Below, 19 T cell receptor beta chains from the same sample are listed, as sequenced in a study of beta chain features in type 1 diabetes. Study-level findings and limits: Shortening of TCRB CDR3s, moderate but significant, appeared in all four CD4+ subsets of Type 1 diabetes patients.

Their specific antigens are unknown. Since all of the isolated RNA was reverse transcribed, expressed TCRB transcripts were what got sequenced. Only in-frame clones appear in the TCRdb table, and some are missing; sequencing was by immunoSEQ multiplex PCR. The data hold roughly 180,000 clones, with around 7.9% observed a single time. Material for sequencing was central memory CD4+ T cells from blood. These receptors came from a man aged 18-30 years with type 1 diabetes.

Concerning this clone itself: The sample holds other DNA sequences that translate to the same CDR3. The chain employs TRBV7-2 and TRBJ2-3, with D unresolved. This CDR3 has 14 amino acids. Trimming left V 6 bases short and J 1 base short, with 11 bases between. Germline loops: CDR1 SGHTA, CDR2 FQGNSA. The CDR3 DNA reads as TGTGCCAGCAGGTTGGCCTCTGGCACAGATACGCAGTATTTT. Its protein product is CASRLASGTDTQYF.

This clone was found a few times. CDR3 residues: CASNKQGVYEQYF. DNA of the CDR3: TGTGCCAGCAACAAACAGGGGGTCTACGAGCAGTACTTC. V and J are TRBV6-5 and TRBJ2-7; 8 nucleotides line up with TRBD1. CDR1 is MNHEY and CDR2 is SVGAGI in the germline V gene. V dropped 7 bases and J dropped 3; count of bases not matched to a gene: 5. This CDR3 spans 13 amino acids.

The chain joins TRBV5-1 to TRBJ2-3, with TRBD1 matching 8 bases. Germline V lookup: CDR1 SGHRS, CDR2 YFSETQ. This CDR3 is built from 16 residues. J was trimmed by 0 bases and V by 0 bases; bases with no gene match: 3. The CDR3 here is CASSLGAGGSTDTQYF. CDR3 DNA sequence: TGCGCCAGCAGCTTGGGGGCAGGGGGCAGCACAGATACGCAGTATTTT.

This clone was picked up a small number of times. The V call is TRBV19, the J call TRBJ1-2, with 8 bases identical to TRBD1. This CDR3 is 16 amino acids long. The J segment lost 4 bases and the V segment lost 2 bases, leaving 9 bases of the junction unmatched. CDR1 is LNHDA, CDR2 SQIVND, per germline (reference sequence). The CDR3 nucleotides are TGTGCCAGTAGTATAAATCAGGGGGCTGGTGGCTATGGCTACACCTTC. Protein product: CASSINQGAGGYGYTF. The whole variable domain, remainder taken from reference TRBV19 and TRBJ1-2, is DGGITQSPKYLFRKEGQNVTLSCEQNLNHDAMYWYRQDPGQGLRLIYYSQIVNDFQKGDIAEGYSVSREKKESFPLTVTSAQKNPTAFYLCASSINQGAGGYGYTFGSGTRLTVV.

The gene calls are TRBV14 and TRBJ2-1, with 7 nucleotides matching TRBD1. Trimming removed 1 base from V and 5 bases from J; junction bases left unmatched: 8. The CDR3 is 16 amino acids. CDR1 is SGHDN, CDR2 FVKESK, per germline. DNA of the CDR3: TGTGCCAGCAGCCAAGCTATGTGGGACAGCAACAATGAGCAGTTCTTC. The encoded protein is CASSQAMWDSNNEQFF.

In its sample, this clone was seen a few times. J is TRBJ2-1 and V is TRBV7-2; 9 nucleotides align to TRBD2. Trimming took 5 bases from V and 2 from J; bases not matched to a gene: 10. Germline lookup yields CDR1 SGHTA and CDR2 FQGNSA. CDR3 length: 17 residues. The DNA for the CDR3 is TGTGCCAGCAGCAAGGAGGGTAGCGGGGGTCCCTACAATGAGCAGTTCTTC. Translation: CASSKEGSGGPYNEQFF.

The chain employs TRBV28 and TRBJ2-1, with 11 nucleotides matching TRBD2. The germline V gene has CDR1 MDHEN and CDR2 SYDVKM. This CDR3 contains 14 residues. V dropped 6 bases and J dropped 10; count of bases not matched to a gene: 8. CDR3 protein: CASRHSGGAREQFF. The DNA of the CDR3 is TGTGCCAGCAGACATAGCGGGGGGGCCCGAGAGCAGTTCTTC.

The chain uses TRBV27 and TRBJ2-1; 8 nucleotides line up with TRBD2. Germline assignment: CDR1 MNHEY and CDR2 SMNVEV (reference sequence). Germline trimming cut 6 bases from V and 6 bases from J; bases unmatched to any gene: 4. The CDR3 has 13 amino acids. As DNA, the CDR3 is TGTGCCAGCAGCCGGGAGGGCCTCAATGAGCAGTTCTTC. Amino acid sequence: CASSREGLNEQFF.

This clone was detected a few times. The chain recombines TRBV7-2 with TRBJ2-7; D might be TRBD2 (6 bases). Germline V gives CDR1 SGHTA, CDR2 FQGNSA. The CDR3 spans 14 residues. V was clipped by 5 bases and J by 3 bases, with 14 bases between them. CDR3 in amino acids: CASSRAGTGYEQYF. The CDR3 DNA sequence: TGTGCCAGCAGCCGTGCCGGGACTGGCTACGAGCAGTACTTC. Drawing the rest from reference TRBV7-2 and TRBJ2-7, the complete variable domain is GAGVSQSPSNKVTEKGKDVELRCDPISGHTALYWYRQSLGQGLEFLIYFQGNSAPDKSGLPSDRFSAERTGGSVSTLTIQRTQQEDSAVYLCASSRAGTGYEQYFGPGTRLTVT.

In DNA form, the CDR3 reads TGTGCCAGCAGCTTAGTACAGGAAACTAACTATGGCTACACCTTC. This gives the protein CASSLVQETNYGYTF. The chain joins TRBV7-9 to TRBJ1-2; the D gene is possibly TRBD1 (5 bases). Germline-derived CDR1 and CDR2 are SEHNR and FQNEAQ (reference sequence). This CDR3 spans 15 amino acids. The V gene lost 1 base and the J gene lost 0 bases, with 9 bases spanning the gap.

The chain's CDR3 is CARMPGGVEGYTF. CDR3 sequence (DNA): TGTGCCAGGATGCCAGGGGGAGTCGAAGGCTACACCTTC. The chain recombines TRBV2 with TRBJ1-2, with TRBD1 matching 7 bases. The CDR3 spans 13 residues. Germline V lookup: CDR1 SNHLY, CDR2 FYNNEI. The J segment lost 8 bases and the V segment lost 9 bases, leaving 12 bases of the junction unmatched.

This clone was seen a few times. The junction departs from germline at one end; a sequencing error may be responsible. The V call is TRBV7-9, the J call TRBJ2-7; D not certain. The CDR3 contains 12 residues. Germline lookup yields CDR1 SEHNR and CDR2 FQNEAQ (reference sequence). Here the CDR3 reads CASSSETGRFHF. CDR3 coding DNA: TGTGCCAGCAGCTCGGAGACCGGTCGGTTCCACTTC.

The table lists this clone with many counts. This chain connects TRBV5-6 to TRBJ2-5, with a tentative D call TRBD2 (5 bases). The V end was cut by 2 bases, the J end by 1 base, with 9 bases between. CDR3 size: 14 residues. Germline V gives CDR1 SGHDT, CDR2 YYEEEE. The chain's CDR3 is CASSFAGLQETQYF. CDR3 DNA: TGTGCCAGCAGCTTCGCGGGCCTCCAAGAGACCCAGTACTTC. The full variable domain, its missing parts supplied by reference TRBV5-6 and TRBJ2-5, is DAGVTQSPTHLIKTRGQQVTLRCSPKSGHDTVSWYQQALGQGPQFIFQYYEEEERQRGNFPDRFSGHQFPNYSSELNVNALLLGDSALYLCASSFAGLQETQYFGPGTRLLVL.

This clone has a handful of counts. The chain has TRBV27 and TRBJ2-5, with D possibly TRBD2 on 5 matching bases. The CDR3 is 13 residues long. CDR1 and CDR2 from the germline V gene are MNHEY and SMNVEV (reference sequence). V was clipped by 6 bases and J by 5 bases, with 13 bases between them. This CDR3 reads CASSNRGGETQYF. The DNA of the CDR3 is TGTGCCAGCAGCAATCGCGGCGGGGAGACCCAGTACTTC.

Concerning this clone: This sample also contains other DNA sequences that code for the same CDR3. The V and J genes are TRBV18 and TRBJ2-7; TRBD1 is a possible D gene (5 bases). CDR3 length: 12 amino acids. The germline V gene has CDR1 KGHSH and CDR2 LQKENI. V was trimmed by 6 bases and J by 6 bases, leaving 12 bases between them. CDR3 nucleotide sequence: TGTGCCAGCTCTCCCCAAGGGGCCGAGCAGTACTTC. Translating gives CASSPQGAEQYF.

This clone was counted between two and nine times. The rearrangement uses TRBV2 and TRBJ2-1; TRBD2 is a possible D gene (6 bases). The CDR3 sequence is 14 residues long. Looked up from germline, CDR1 is SNHLY and CDR2 is FYNNEI. V lost 6 bases to trimming and J lost 8 bases, with 17 bases between them. CDR3 region: CASSPGTFVHEQFF. CDR3 DNA: TGTGCCAGCAGCCCCGGGACTTTTGTCCATGAGCAGTTCTTC.

This clone showed up just a few times. The rearrangement links TRBV9 to TRBJ2-3; 7 bases fit TRBD1. J gave up 1 base and V 5 bases, and 7 bases lay outside the gene matches. The germline V gene encodes CDR1 SGDLS and CDR2 YYNGEE. The CDR3 extends over 15 amino acids. The CDR3 DNA follows: TGTGCCAGCAGGGCGACAGGGATTGGCACAGATACGCAGTATTTT. This sequence encodes CASRATGIGTDTQYF.

This sequence joins TRBV5-1 and TRBJ2-3; the D gene is possibly TRBD2 (6 bases). Germline CDR1 is SGHRS and CDR2 is YFSETQ. CDR3 length: 14 residues. Trimming took 2 bases from V and 6 from J, leaving 13 bases between them. CDR3 amino acids: CASSFGGGGDTQYF. CDR3 in DNA: TGCGCCAGCAGCTTCGGGGGAGGAGGTGATACGCAGTATTTT.

The chain employs TRBV10-3 and TRBJ1-5; D gene ambiguous. The CDR3 runs to 15 residues. The V end lost 3 bases, the J end lost 6 bases, and 15 bases lay between the germline ends. In germline, CDR1 is ENHRY, CDR2 SYGVKD. CDR3 protein: CAISDVGGRSQPQHF. CDR3 sequence (DNA): TGTGCCATCAGTGATGTTGGAGGGAGGAGTCAGCCCCAGCATTTT.